The sequence of this T cell receptor beta chain was determined in a study of T-cell memory formation after mild COVID-19. Study-wide findings and caveats: A second wave expanding day 15 to 37 was CD4+-biased; contracting clones were balanced. CD4+ contracting clones lay mainly in CM and EM, CD8+ ones in EMRA. Pre-infection memory carried some responding clones, suggesting that cross-reactive memory joined.

TCRdb called the 5' RACE reads again in MiXCR, with one record for every CDR3 protein. The sample includes 500,000 to 600,000 distinct CDR3 sequences, about 20% seen only once; the top ten take 9.5% to 15%. Losses at the gene ends were 11 bases for V and 3 bases for J; bases not matched to a gene: 9. CDR1 and CDR2 from the germline V gene are MNHEY and SMNVEV (reference sequence). This CDR3 has 13 amino acids. With regard to this clonotype: Its specificity is unknown.

This sequence joins TRBV27 and TRBJ2-7; TRBD2 matches at 8 bases. Sequenced material: PBMCs or a T cell subset sorted from them (not recorded which). This clonotype was obtained from an adult woman who had mild COVID-19 (a few samples of this study predate the infection). Cell type and time point are not known. This chain's CDR3 is CASRDREGYEQYF. The CDR3 DNA follows: TGTGCCTCCCGGGACCGGGAGGGCTACGAGCAGTACTTC.